The rows below give T cell receptor beta chains drawn from one sample of a study of cytomegalovirus exposure and HLA in healthy donors. Here immunoSEQ multiplex PCR was the method, and the copy in TCRdb shows in-frame clones only, minus some. The sample lists around 200,000 clones; more than 70% were seen once. The sample comprised PBMCs. The source is a young man in good health and CMV-seropositive. The CDR3 runs from the conserved cysteine through the conserved F or W. The D gene is left open where the match is weak. Size values are once, few and many counts, or a class for expanded clones, and some rows have none.

DNA: TGTGCCAGCAGCGTCAGGCAGAAACCCAATGAAAAACTGTTTTTT
CDR3: CASSVRQKPNEKLFF
D: .
J: TRBJ1-4
size: .
V: TRBV5-4

DNA: TGTGCCAGCAGCCGTACGACAGGCTACGAGCAGTACTTC
CDR3: CASSRTTGYEQYF
D: .
J: TRBJ2-7
size: .
V: TRBV7-2

DNA: TGTGCCAGCAGCACCTTACCGGAGGACAGGAAGAACACTGAAGCTTTCTTT
CDR3: CASSTLPEDRKNTEAFF
D: .
J: TRBJ1-1
size: .
V: TRBV21-1

DNA: TGCGCCAGCAGTCCCGGGACAGGGACCGAGGATGGCTACACCTTC
CDR3: CASSPGTGTEDGYTF
D: TRBD1
J: TRBJ1-2
size: .
V: TRBV4-3

DNA: TGCGCCAGCAGCCCACTCCTCGACAGGGAAGGACTCGCCGGTGAGCAGTACTTC
CDR3: CASSPLLDREGLAGEQYF
D: TRBD1
J: TRBJ2-7
size: .
V: TRBV5-1

DNA: TGTGCCAGCAGCTTAGAACTAGCGGGAGACTACGAGCAGTACTTC
CDR3: CASSLELAGDYEQYF
D: TRBD2
J: TRBJ2-7
size: .
V: TRBV11-2

DNA: TGTGCCAGCAGCGCCCGGACAGGGGGCGACTATGGCTACACCTTC
CDR3: CASSARTGGDYGYTF
D: TRBD1
J: TRBJ1-2
size: .
V: TRBV7-6

DNA: TGTGCCAGCAGCCCCGCTAGGGGGGGCCAAGAGACCCAGTACTTC
CDR3: CASSPARGGQETQYF
D: .
J: TRBJ2-5
size: .
V: TRBV9

DNA: TGTGCCAGTAGTTACCCCCGCGGGGGAGGGGACGAGACCCAGTACTTC
CDR3: CASSYPRGGGDETQYF
D: TRBD2
J: TRBJ2-5
size: .
V: TRBV19

DNA: TGTGCCAGCAGCATAATCCCGGGCTCCTACAATGAGCAGTTCTTC
CDR3: CASSIIPGSYNEQFF
D: .
J: TRBJ2-1
size: .
V: TRBV27

DNA: TGTGCCAGCAGTTACGCGTATGACACTGAAGCTTTCTTT
CDR3: CASSYAYDTEAFF
D: .
J: TRBJ1-1
size: few
V: TRBV6-5

DNA: TGTGCCAGCATCACAAGGGACTCTCCTTGGTATGAGCAGTTCTTC
CDR3: CASITRDSPWYEQFF
D: .
J: TRBJ2-1
size: .
V: TRBV2

DNA: TGTGCCAGCAGCTCCCGGGGGACGTCCCTAGAGGGTGAAAAACTGTTTTTT
CDR3: CASSSRGTSLEGEKLFF
D: .
J: TRBJ1-4
size: .
V: TRBV7-6

DNA: TGCGCCAGCAGTGAGTCGGGGACATTTCAGCCCCAGCATTTT
CDR3: CASSESGTFQPQHF
D: .
J: TRBJ1-5
size: .
V: TRBV10-2

DNA: TGTGCCAGTCACGGAGTGGAAGGTGGTGAAAAACTGTTTTTT
CDR3: CASHGVEGGEKLFF
D: .
J: TRBJ1-4
size: .
V: TRBV19

DNA: TGTGCCAGCAGCTTTAGCGGGACAGGGGGCAGTGGAAACACCATATATTTT
CDR3: CASSFSGTGGSGNTIYF
D: TRBD1
J: TRBJ1-3
size: few
V: TRBV7-2

DNA: TGTGCCAGCGGCCCCCAGGTTAGGGAGACCCAGTACTTC
CDR3: CASGPQVRETQYF
D: .
J: TRBJ2-5
size: .
V: TRBV28

DNA: TGTGCCAGCAGTCTAACCCACGCCTCCTACGGGACAGTCTCCTACGAGCAGTACTTC
CDR3: CASSLTHASYGTVSYEQYF
D: TRBD1
J: TRBJ2-7
size: .
V: TRBV7-6

DNA: TGCGCCAGCAGCTTAGGGGAAAGAGGTGGCTACACCTTC
CDR3: CASSLGERGGYTF
D: .
J: TRBJ1-2
size: .
V: TRBV5-1

DNA: TGTGCCAGCAGACACAGGGGTCAGAACACCGGGGAGCTGTTTTTT
CDR3: CASRHRGQNTGELFF
D: TRBD1
J: TRBJ2-2
size: once
V: TRBV7-8

DNA: TGTGCCAGCAGCCTCAAGGAGGGGAGTAGGACCCAGTACTTC
CDR3: CASSLKEGSRTQYF
D: .
J: TRBJ2-5
size: .
V: TRBV28

DNA: TGTGCCAGCAGCTTGACTAGCGGGAGTGGAGATGAGCAGTTCTTC
CDR3: CASSLTSGSGDEQFF
D: TRBD2
J: TRBJ2-1
size: .
V: TRBV2

DNA: TGTGCCAGCAGCTTGGGAGACACTTACCAGCCCCAGCATTTT
CDR3: CASSLGDTYQPQHF
D: .
J: TRBJ1-5
size: few
V: TRBV11-3

DNA: TGTGCCAGTAGTATGACAGGGGTTGGAAGAGAGACCCAGTACTTC
CDR3: CASSMTGVGRETQYF
D: TRBD1
J: TRBJ2-5
size: .
V: TRBV19

DNA: TGTGCCAGCAGCCAGGGGCGCAGCTCTTCCGAGACCCAGTACTTC
CDR3: CASSQGRSSSETQYF
D: .
J: TRBJ2-5
size: .
V: TRBV6-5

DNA: TGCAGTGCTTTCCGCGAGGAGCAGTACTTC
CDR3: CSAFREEQYF
D: .
J: TRBJ2-7
size: .
V: TRBV20-1

DNA: TGTGCCAGCAGCTTAGTAGGGGTTAACACTGAAGCTTTCTTT
CDR3: CASSLVGVNTEAFF
D: .
J: TRBJ1-1
size: .
V: TRBV7-9

DNA: TGTGCCAGCAGCCCACAGGGAAAGGAGACCCAGTACTTC
CDR3: CASSPQGKETQYF
D: .
J: TRBJ2-5
size: .
V: TRBV7-9

DNA: TGTGCCAGCAGCTTAGGTGTGGGGAAGGGGACTGAAGCTTTCTTT
CDR3: CASSLGVGKGTEAFF
D: .
J: TRBJ1-1
size: .
V: TRBV7-8

DNA: TGTGCCAGCAGCCAAGCTCGGGCTAGCGGGGGGGCCCGTCTAGAGACCCAGTACTTC
CDR3: CASSQARASGGARLETQYF
D: TRBD2
J: TRBJ2-5
size: .
V: TRBV4-2

DNA: TGTGCCAGCAGCTTTAGATTGGGTAGCGGGGGGGTCCTAGCCTACGAGCAGTACTTC
CDR3: CASSFRLGSGGVLAYEQYF
D: TRBD2
J: TRBJ2-7
size: .
V: TRBV7-2

DNA: TGTGCCTCCAGAGGGACAGGGATTAATGAAAAACTGTTTTTT
CDR3: CASRGTGINEKLFF
D: TRBD1
J: TRBJ1-4
size: .
V: TRBV10-3

DNA: TGTGCCAGCAGCTTAAGGGACAGGGAACCCTACAATGAGCAGTTCTTC
CDR3: CASSLRDREPYNEQFF
D: TRBD1
J: TRBJ2-1
size: .
V: TRBV7-9

DNA: TGTGCCAGCAGCGAGGGGGATGAGCAGTTCTTC
CDR3: CASSEGDEQFF
D: .
J: TRBJ2-1
size: .
V: TRBV14

DNA: TGTGCCAGCAGTAGATCAGGGGGCCAGTATTCACCCCTCCACTTT
CDR3: CASSRSGGQYSPLHF
D: TRBD1
J: TRBJ1-6
size: once
V: TRBV2

DNA: TGTGCCAGCAGCTGGAGCCCCCTAGTCGCCGAGCAGTACTTC
CDR3: CASSWSPLVAEQYF
D: .
J: TRBJ2-7
size: .
V: TRBV7-2

DNA: TGTGCCAGCAGTCCGTTAGTAGCGGGGGTGACAGATACGCAGTATTTT
CDR3: CASSPLVAGVTDTQYF
D: TRBD2
J: TRBJ2-3
size: .
V: TRBV27

DNA: TGCGCCAGCAGCCGCGGGGCGGAAAATGAGCAGTTCTTC
CDR3: CASSRGAENEQFF
D: .
J: TRBJ2-1
size: few
V: TRBV5-4

DNA: TGTGCCAGCAGTTCGGACAGCTACAATGAGCAGTTCTTC
CDR3: CASSSDSYNEQFF
D: .
J: TRBJ2-1
size: .
V: TRBV28

DNA: TGTGCCAGCAGCTTCCGGAGGACGGGAGTAAATGAGCAGTTCTTC
CDR3: CASSFRRTGVNEQFF
D: .
J: TRBJ2-1
size: .
V: TRBV9